The clone carrying this T cell receptor beta chain was recorded once. The data stem from a study of blood T cell repertoires in COVID-19. Repertoires were generated with immunoSEQ multiplex PCR, while TCRdb's copy carries only in-frame clones and drops some. The sample carries 50,000 to 60,000 clones, roughly 91% recorded once. V dropped 2 bases and J dropped 5 bases, with 10 bases sitting between them. Germline values: CDR1 MDHEN, CDR2 SYDVKM. The length of the CDR3 is 13 residues. This sequence joins TRBV28 and TRBJ2-7; D remains ambiguous. Source material: peripheral blood. This clonotype was obtained from a human donor in a cohort sampled during active COVID-19. The CDR3 DNA is TGTGCCAGCAGTTTAAGCAGGATCAACGAGCAGTACTTC. Amino acid sequence: CASSLSRINEQYF.